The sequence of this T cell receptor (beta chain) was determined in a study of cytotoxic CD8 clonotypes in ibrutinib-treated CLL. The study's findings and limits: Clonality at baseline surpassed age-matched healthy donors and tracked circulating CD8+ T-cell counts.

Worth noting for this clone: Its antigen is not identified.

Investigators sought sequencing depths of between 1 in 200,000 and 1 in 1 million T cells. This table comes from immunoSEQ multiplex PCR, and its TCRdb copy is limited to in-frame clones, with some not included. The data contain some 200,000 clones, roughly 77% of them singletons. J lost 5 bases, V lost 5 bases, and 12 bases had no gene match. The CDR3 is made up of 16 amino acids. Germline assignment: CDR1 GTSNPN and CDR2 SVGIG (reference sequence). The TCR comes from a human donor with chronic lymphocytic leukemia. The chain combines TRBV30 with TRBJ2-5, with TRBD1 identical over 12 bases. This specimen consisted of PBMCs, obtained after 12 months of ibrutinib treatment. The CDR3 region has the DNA TGTGCCTGGGACGAGGGACAGGGGGCGAGAATGGAGACCCAGTACTTC. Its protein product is CAWDEGQGARMETQYF.